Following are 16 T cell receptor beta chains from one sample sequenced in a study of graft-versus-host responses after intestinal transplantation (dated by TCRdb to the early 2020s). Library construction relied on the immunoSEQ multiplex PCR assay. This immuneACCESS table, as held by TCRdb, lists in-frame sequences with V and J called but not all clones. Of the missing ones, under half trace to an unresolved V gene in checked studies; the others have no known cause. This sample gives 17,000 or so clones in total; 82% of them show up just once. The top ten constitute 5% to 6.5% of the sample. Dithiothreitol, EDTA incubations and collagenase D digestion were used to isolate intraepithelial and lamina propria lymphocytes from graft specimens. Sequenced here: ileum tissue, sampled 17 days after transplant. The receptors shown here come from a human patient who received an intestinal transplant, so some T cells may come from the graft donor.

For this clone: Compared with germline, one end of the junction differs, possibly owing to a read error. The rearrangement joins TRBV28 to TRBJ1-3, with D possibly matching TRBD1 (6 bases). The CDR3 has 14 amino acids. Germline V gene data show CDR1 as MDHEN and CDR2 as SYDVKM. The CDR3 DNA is TGTGCCAGCACGGAGGGGGGAACTGGAAGCACCATATATTTT. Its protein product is CASTEGGTGSTIYF.

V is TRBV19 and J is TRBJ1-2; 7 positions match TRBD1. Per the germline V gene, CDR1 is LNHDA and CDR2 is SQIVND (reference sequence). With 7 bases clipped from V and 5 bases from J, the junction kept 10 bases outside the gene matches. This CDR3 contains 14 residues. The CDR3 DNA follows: TGTGCCAGTACTTGGTCAGGGGGGGAGTATGGCTACACCTTC. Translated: CASTWSGGEYGYTF. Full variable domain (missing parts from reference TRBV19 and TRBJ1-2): DGGITQSPKYLFRKEGQNVTLSCEQNLNHDAMYWYRQDPGQGLRLIYYSQIVNDFQKGDIAEGYSVSREKKESFPLTVTSAQKNPTAFYLCASTWSGGEYGYTFGSGTRLTVV.

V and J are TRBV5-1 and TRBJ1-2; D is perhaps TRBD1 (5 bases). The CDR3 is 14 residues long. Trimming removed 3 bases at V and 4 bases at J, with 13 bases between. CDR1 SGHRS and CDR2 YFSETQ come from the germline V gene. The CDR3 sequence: CASSWPGLLYGYTF. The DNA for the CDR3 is TGCGCCAGCAGCTGGCCGGGACTTCTCTATGGCTACACCTTC. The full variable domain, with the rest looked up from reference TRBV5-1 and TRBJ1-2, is KAGVTQTPRYLIKTRGQQVTLSCSPISGHRSVSWYQQTPGQGLQFLFEYFSETQRNKGNFPGRFSGRQFSNSRSEMNVSTLELGDSALYLCASSWPGLLYGYTFGSGTRLTVV.

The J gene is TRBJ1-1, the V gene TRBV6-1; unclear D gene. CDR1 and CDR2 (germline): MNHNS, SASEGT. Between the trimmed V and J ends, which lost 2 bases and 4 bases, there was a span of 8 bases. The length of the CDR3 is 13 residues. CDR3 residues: CASSEQRVTEAFF. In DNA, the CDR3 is TGTGCCAGCAGTGAACAAAGGGTCACTGAAGCTTTCTTT.

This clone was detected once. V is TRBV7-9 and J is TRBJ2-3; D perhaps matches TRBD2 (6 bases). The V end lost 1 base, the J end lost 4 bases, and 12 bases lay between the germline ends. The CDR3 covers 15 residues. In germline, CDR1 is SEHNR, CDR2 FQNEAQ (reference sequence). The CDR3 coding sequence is TGTGCCAGCAGCTTAGACGGGAGAAATTCAGATACGCAGTATTTT. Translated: CASSLDGRNSDTQYF.

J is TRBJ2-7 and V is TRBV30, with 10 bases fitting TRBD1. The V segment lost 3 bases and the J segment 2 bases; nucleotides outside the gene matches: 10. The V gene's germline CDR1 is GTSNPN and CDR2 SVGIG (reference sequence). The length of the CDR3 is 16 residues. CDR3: CAWRVPGTGDAYEQYF. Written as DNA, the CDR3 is TGTGCCTGGAGAGTTCCCGGGACAGGGGACGCCTACGAGCAGTACTTC.

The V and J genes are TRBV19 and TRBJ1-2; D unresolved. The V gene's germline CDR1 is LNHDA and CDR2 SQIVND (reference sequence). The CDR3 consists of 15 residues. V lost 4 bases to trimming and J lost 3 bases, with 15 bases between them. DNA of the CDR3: TGTGCCAGTAGTACCCAGCGGCTGATGGACTATGGCTACACCTTC. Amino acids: CASSTQRLMDYGYTF.

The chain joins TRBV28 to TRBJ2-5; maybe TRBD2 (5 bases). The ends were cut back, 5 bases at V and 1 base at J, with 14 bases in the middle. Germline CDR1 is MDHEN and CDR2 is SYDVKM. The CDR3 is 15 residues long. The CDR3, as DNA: TGTGCCAGCAGTCGACCGGGCCGGGGCCAAGAGACCCAGTACTTC. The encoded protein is CASSRPGRGQETQYF.

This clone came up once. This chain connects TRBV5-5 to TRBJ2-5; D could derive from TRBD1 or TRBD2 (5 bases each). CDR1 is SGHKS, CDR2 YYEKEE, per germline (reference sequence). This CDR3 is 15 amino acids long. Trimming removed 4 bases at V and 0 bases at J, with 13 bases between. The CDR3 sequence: CASSPRGPHQETQYF. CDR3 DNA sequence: TGTGCCAGCAGCCCCCGGGGACCCCACCAAGAGACCCAGTACTTC.

The CDR3 spells CATTTGPNTGELFF. The CDR3 coding sequence is TGCGCCACCACCACGGGACCAAACACCGGGGAGCTGTTTTTT. This rearrangement joins TRBV4-1 to TRBJ2-2; D is tentatively TRBD1 or TRBD2 (5 bases each). This CDR3 has 14 amino acids. In germline, CDR1 is MGHRA, CDR2 YSYEKL. Trimming pared 10 bases from V and 2 bases from J, leaving 14 bases between.

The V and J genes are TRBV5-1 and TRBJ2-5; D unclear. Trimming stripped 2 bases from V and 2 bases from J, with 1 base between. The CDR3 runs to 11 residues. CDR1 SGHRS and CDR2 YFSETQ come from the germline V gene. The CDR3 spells CASSLQETQYF. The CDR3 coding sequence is TGCGCCAGCAGCTTACAAGAGACCCAGTACTTC.

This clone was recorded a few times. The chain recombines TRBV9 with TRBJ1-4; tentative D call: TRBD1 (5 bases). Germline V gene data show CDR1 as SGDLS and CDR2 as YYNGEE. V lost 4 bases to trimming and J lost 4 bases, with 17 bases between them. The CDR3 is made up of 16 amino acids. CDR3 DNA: TGTGCCAGCAGCTCATCCGGGACGGCTTTTAATGAAAAACTGTTTTTT. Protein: CASSSSGTAFNEKLFF.

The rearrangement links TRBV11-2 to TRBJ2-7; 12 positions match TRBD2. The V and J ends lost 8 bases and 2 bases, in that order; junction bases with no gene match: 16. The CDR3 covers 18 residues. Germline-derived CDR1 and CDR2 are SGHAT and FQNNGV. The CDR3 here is CASSYLELAGGRTYEQYF. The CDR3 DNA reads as TGTGCCAGCTCATACTTGGAACTAGCGGGAGGCAGAACCTACGAGCAGTACTTC.

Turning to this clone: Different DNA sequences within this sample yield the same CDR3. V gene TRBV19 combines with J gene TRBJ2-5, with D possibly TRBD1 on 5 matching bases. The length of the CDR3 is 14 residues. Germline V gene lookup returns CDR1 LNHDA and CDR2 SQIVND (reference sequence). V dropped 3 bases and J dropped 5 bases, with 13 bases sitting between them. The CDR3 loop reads CASSIGQGQETQYF. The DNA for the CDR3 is TGTGCCAGTAGTATCGGTCAGGGCCAGGAGACCCAGTACTTC. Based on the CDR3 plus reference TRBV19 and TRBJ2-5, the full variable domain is DGGITQSPKYLFRKEGQNVTLSCEQNLNHDAMYWYRQDPGQGLRLIYYSQIVNDFQKGDIAEGYSVSREKKESFPLTVTSAQKNPTAFYLCASSIGQGQETQYFGPGTRLLVL.

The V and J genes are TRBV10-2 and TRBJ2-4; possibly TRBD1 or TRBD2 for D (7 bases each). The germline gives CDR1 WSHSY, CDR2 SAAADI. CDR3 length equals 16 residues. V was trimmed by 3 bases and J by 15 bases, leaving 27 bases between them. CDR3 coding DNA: TGCGCCAGCAGTGACCAGGGGGGGGGCCCACCGGGCCATCTGTACTTC. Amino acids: CASSDQGGGPPGHLYF.

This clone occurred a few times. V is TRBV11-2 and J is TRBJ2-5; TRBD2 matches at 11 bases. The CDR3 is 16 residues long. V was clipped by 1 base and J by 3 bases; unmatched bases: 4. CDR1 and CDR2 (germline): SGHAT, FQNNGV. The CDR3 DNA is TGTGCCAGCAGCTTAGGCGGACTAGCGGGTAAAGAGACCCAGTACTTC. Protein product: CASSLGGLAGKETQYF.